A selection of T cell receptor beta chains follows, all from one sample in a study of T cell responses to AZD1222 COVID-19 vaccine. Assay: immunoSEQ multiplex PCR; the TCRdb copy retains only in-frame clones and omits some. This sample has under 110,000 clones, with 70% to 90% found just once. Sequences were derived from peripheral blood, sampled 28 days after the second AZD1222 dose. The receptors originated from an adult who received the AZD1222 COVID-19 vaccine. Both conserved end residues are part of each CDR3. The D gene is left open where the match is weak. Only part of the rows carry a size: once, few, many, or a class if the clone is expanded.

>TRBV7-8|few|TRBJ2-2|TRBD2
TGTGCCAGCAGCTCATATAGCGGGAGGGTGAACACCGGGGAGCTGTTTTTT
CASSSYSGRVNTGELFF
>TRBV3-1/TRBV3-2|NA|TRBJ1-2|NA
TGTGCCAGCAGCCAAGGCCATGGGCAAAACTATGGCTACACCTTC
CASSQGHGQNYGYTF
>TRBV29-1|once|TRBJ2-7|NA
TGCAGCGTTGTTGTTGTTGGCTCCTACGAGCAGTACTTC
CSVVVVGSYEQYF
>TRBV5-1|NA|TRBJ2-6|NA
TGCGCCAGCAGCCCTACCTCTGGGGCCAACGTCCTGACTTTC
CASSPTSGANVLTF
>TRBV7-9|NA|TRBJ2-2|TRBD2
TGTGCCAGCAGCCGCGCGGGAGCGGGGGAGCTGTTTTTT
CASSRAGAGELFF
>TRBV7-2|NA|TRBJ1-1|TRBD1
TGTGCCAGCAGCAAGGTGACAGGGGAGAACACTGAAGCTTTCTTT
CASSKVTGENTEAFF
>TRBV7-8|NA|TRBJ2-1|NA
TGTGCCAGCAGCTTAAGAGGACGGAGACTAGATGAGCAGTTCTTC
CASSLRGRRLDEQFF
>TRBV19|NA|TRBJ1-1|NA
TGTGCCAGCTCCACGTTGGGGGCAGAGAACACTGAAGCTTTCTTT
CASSTLGAENTEAFF
>TRBV14|NA|TRBJ2-1|TRBD2
TGTGCCAGCAGCCATCGGACTAGCGGAGTCTACAATGAGCAGTTCTTC
CASSHRTSGVYNEQFF
>TRBV7-2|NA|TRBJ2-5|NA
TGTGCCAGCAGCTCCCAGAGGGGGGAGAGGGAGACCCAGTACTTC
CASSSQRGERETQYF
>TRBV7-2|NA|TRBJ2-7|NA
TGTGCCAGCAGCTTACCGGACGGTAACGCGCAGTACTTC
CASSLPDGNAQYF
>TRBV5-1|NA|TRBJ2-7|NA
TGCGCCAGCAGCCCCGGGACACTCGAGCAGTACTTC
CASSPGTLEQYF
>TRBV5-6|once|TRBJ2-5|TRBD1
TGTGCCAGCAGCTTAAGACAGGGGACCCTCCAAGAGACCCAGTACTTC
CASSLRQGTLQETQYF
>TRBV11-2|once|TRBJ2-3|TRBD2
TGTGCCAGCAGCTTAGACAGCGGGAGTCGAACAGATACGCAGTATTTT
CASSLDSGSRTDTQYF
>TRBV4-2|NA|TRBJ2-5|NA
TGTGCCAGCAGCCAATTTGTGGGGGAGACCCAGTACTTC
CASSQFVGETQYF
>TRBV7-9|NA|TRBJ1-2|NA
TGTGCCAGCAGCTTAGCGCAGGTGGATGGCTACACCTTC
CASSLAQVDGYTF
>TRBV5-4|NA|TRBJ2-1|NA
TGTGCCAGCAGCTTAACTCAGGGGCTCTACAATGAGCAGTTCTTC
CASSLTQGLYNEQFF
>TRBV5-1|NA|TRBJ2-2|TRBD1
TGCGCCAGCAGACCGGACAGGGGAAGGGTCGGGGAGCTGTTTTTT
CASRPDRGRVGELFF
>TRBV6-6|NA|TRBJ1-3|TRBD1
TGTGCCAGCAGGACGACAGGGGGCTCTGGAAACACCATATATTTT
CASRTTGGSGNTIYF
>TRBV28|NA|TRBJ1-3|NA
TGTGCCAGCATTGGGAGAAACACCATATATTTT
CASIGRNTIYF
>TRBV4-2|few|TRBJ2-7|NA
TGTGCCAGCAGCCTCAGAGTAGAAGGATCCTACGAGCAGTACTTC
CASSLRVEGSYEQYF
>TRBV7-2|NA|TRBJ2-3|TRBD2
TGTGCCAGCAGCTCCCGACTAGCGGGATGGGAAGATACGCAGTATTTT
CASSSRLAGWEDTQYF
>TRBV2|NA|TRBJ2-7|TRBD1
TGTGCCAGCACCAGATCGAGGGACAGCCCGACCTACGAGCAGTACTTC
CASTRSRDSPTYEQYF
>TRBV24-1|once|TRBJ2-7|NA
TGTGCCACCAGTACGCGGGCGAGGGAGCAGTACTTC
CATSTRAREQYF
>TRBV2|NA|TRBJ1-2|TRBD1
TGTGCCACCGCCTACGAGGGGGCGCGTGGCTACACCTTC
CATAYEGARGYTF
>TRBV7-9|NA|TRBJ1-2|TRBD1
TGTGCCAGCAGCTACCGGGACAGAGCCTTTGGCTATGGCTACACCTTC
CASSYRDRAFGYGYTF
>TRBV19|NA|TRBJ1-5|NA
TGTGCCAGTCTGCGGGGCCTCAATCAGCCCCAGCATTTT
CASLRGLNQPQHF
>TRBV9|NA|TRBJ1-1|NA
TGTGCCAGCAGCCCCCGACAGGCTCCAGAAGCTTTCTTT
CASSPRQAPEAFF
>TRBV7-8|few|TRBJ1-2|TRBD1
TGTGCCAGCAGCTTAGCCAGGGGGCTCTTTGGCTACACCTTC
CASSLARGLFGYTF
>TRBV18|NA|TRBJ1-5|NA
TGTGCCAGCTCACCAATAGAGGGGTTCAGCAATCAGCCCCAGCATTTT
CASSPIEGFSNQPQHF
>TRBV7-2|NA|TRBJ1-3|NA
TGTGCCAGCAGCAGACCTGGAAACACCATATATTTT
CASSRPGNTIYF
>TRBV7-2|NA|TRBJ1-5|NA
TGTGCCAGCAGCTTAGTCCGGAGCAATCAGCCCCAGCATTTT
CASSLVRSNQPQHF
>TRBV4-1|NA|TRBJ2-5|NA
TGCGCCAGCAGCCAAGCTTGGCCGCGTCGTGTCACCCAGTACTTC
CASSQAWPRRVTQYF
>TRBV3-1/TRBV3-2|once|TRBJ2-7|TRBD2
TGTGCCAGCAGCCAAGATCTAGCGGGGGAGCAGTACTTC
CASSQDLAGEQYF
>TRBV6-4|NA|TRBJ2-3|TRBD2
TGTGCCAGCAGTGCCTTAGCGGGAGGTAGCACAGATACGCAGTATTTT
CASSALAGGSTDTQYF
>TRBV30|NA|TRBJ1-6|NA
TGTGCCCAACAAGCGAGCTCCTATAATTCACCCCTCCACTTT
CAQQASSYNSPLHF
>TRBV19|NA|TRBJ2-4|TRBD1
TGTGCCTCGAAGACAGGGGATAATGACATTCAGTACTTC
CASKTGDNDIQYF
>TRBV5-1|NA|TRBJ2-1|NA
TGCGCCAGCACCCAGGGGCGGGGCTGGGACAATGAGCAGTTCTTC
CASTQGRGWDNEQFF
>TRBV3-1/TRBV3-2|few|TRBJ1-1|NA
TGTGCCAGCAGCACTACGGGGGGGACTGAAGCTTTCTTT
CASSTTGGTEAFF
>TRBV5-6|NA|TRBJ1-2|NA
TGTGCCAGCAGCTTAACAGGGCAGGGCTATGGCTACACCTTC
CASSLTGQGYGYTF
>TRBV7-3|NA|TRBJ2-7|NA
TGTGCCAGCAGGGAATCGGCCTCCGGGTACGAGCAGTACTTC
CASRESASGYEQYF